Listed here are 14 T cell receptor beta chains from one sample, sequenced in a study of radiation and T cells in renal cell carcinoma. Time point noted: blood 4 weeks post-SBRT, at nephrectomy. Treatment: 15 Gy SBRT to primary tumor, nephrectomy 4 weeks later. Assay used: immunoSEQ multiplex PCR; TCRdb lists only in-frame clones, some missing. The repertoire holds approximately 90,000 clones, 85% seen once, with around 9.4% in the top ten. The sequencing here drew on blood, taken from a patient whose treatment included radiotherapy and nephrectomy. All receptors derive from a man aged 45-65 years with renal cell carcinoma.

The rearrangement joins TRBV6-6 to TRBJ2-7, with TRBD2 matching over 9 bases. Germline CDR1 MNHNY, CDR2 SVGAGI (reference sequence). The CDR3 sequence is 16 residues long. V dropped 4 bases and J dropped 0; count of bases not matched to a gene: 7. This CDR3 is CASSWGSSGSSYEQYF. Written as DNA, the CDR3 is TGTGCCAGCAGTTGGGGAAGTAGCGGGAGCTCCTACGAGCAGTACTTC.

The rearrangement uses TRBV27 and TRBJ2-1, with a possible D match to TRBD1 (7 bases). The CDR3 totals 17 residues. The V end lost 1 base, the J end lost 10 bases, and 23 bases lay between the germline ends. The germline gives CDR1 MNHEY, CDR2 SMNVEV (reference sequence). The CDR3 protein is CASSLFGKSGGLKEQFF. The CDR3 region has the DNA TGTGCCAGCAGTTTATTCGGGAAGTCAGGGGGACTTAAAGAGCAGTTCTTC.

A few counts support this clone. The rearrangement links TRBV29-1 to TRBJ1-4; D is undetermined. Germline V gene lookup returns CDR1 SQVTM and CDR2 ANQGSEA. Trimming took 6 bases from V and 5 from J, leaving 4 bases between them. The CDR3 is made up of 10 amino acids. CDR3 coding DNA: TGCAGCGTGGGAAATGAAAAACTGTTTTTT. It codes for CSVGNEKLFF.

The V and J genes are TRBV9 and TRBJ2-1, with a tentative D call TRBD2 (5 bases). The CDR3 consists of 15 residues. The germline CDR1 and CDR2 sequences are SGDLS and YYNGEE. V dropped 0 bases and J dropped 2 bases, with 9 bases sitting between them. CDR3: CASSVAGFTYNEQFF. The CDR3 DNA sequence: TGTGCCAGCAGCGTAGCGGGGTTTACCTACAATGAGCAGTTCTTC.

A note on this clone: Additional DNA sequences in this sample encode the identical CDR3. The chain has TRBV5-1 and TRBJ1-1, with D unresolved. This CDR3 spans 14 amino acids. The germline V and J ends were trimmed by 3 bases and 0 bases, with 9 bases remaining between them. The germline CDR1 and CDR2 sequences are SGHRS and YFSETQ. The CDR3 sequence is CASSSLGLNTEAFF. In nucleotides, the CDR3 is TGCGCCAGCAGCTCGCTTGGGTTGAACACTGAAGCTTTCTTT. The variable domain in full, with the rest retrieved from reference TRBV5-1 and TRBJ1-1, is KAGVTQTPRYLIKTRGQQVTLSCSPISGHRSVSWYQQTPGQGLQFLFEYFSETQRNKGNFPGRFSGRQFSNSRSEMNVSTLELGDSALYLCASSSLGLNTEAFFGQGTRLTVV.

The CDR3 sequence is CASSYLAGVGETQYF. The DNA of the CDR3 is TGTGCCAGCAGTTACTTAGCGGGAGTGGGCGAGACCCAGTACTTC. The chain carries TRBV6-5 and TRBJ2-5; 9 bases map to TRBD2. CDR3 length equals 15 residues. V shed 1 base and J 5 bases; nucleotides not matched to a gene: 5. Germline CDR1 is MNHEY and CDR2 is SVGAGI.

The chain is built from TRBV7-8 and TRBJ1-5; weak D call: TRBD1 (5 bases). The length of the CDR3 is 16 residues. Germline loops: CDR1 SGHVS, CDR2 FQNEAQ. The V gene lost 3 bases and the J gene lost 4 bases, with 16 bases spanning the gap. The CDR3 region is CASSFYGRGRNQPQHF. The CDR3 DNA reads as TGTGCCAGCAGCTTCTACGGGAGGGGAAGGAATCAGCCCCAGCATTTT.

This clone was seen once. The V gene is TRBV18, the J gene TRBJ2-5; unclear D gene. This CDR3 region has 14 residues. The V gene's germline CDR1 is KGHSH and CDR2 LQKENI. V was shortened by 1 base and J by 0 bases, with 6 bases between the two germline ends. Here the CDR3 reads CASSPRSDQETQYF. CDR3 DNA: TGTGCCAGCTCACCACGGTCCGACCAAGAGACCCAGTACTTC.

The rearrangement uses TRBV5-1 and TRBJ1-2; D remains unclear. With 0 bases removed from V and 4 bases from J, the gap between germline ends came to 10 bases. The CDR3 covers 14 residues. From germline, CDR1 is SGHRS and CDR2 YFSETQ. The chain's CDR3 is CASSLDPKVYGYTF. The CDR3 nucleotides read TGCGCCAGCAGCTTGGATCCGAAAGTCTATGGCTACACCTTC.

This sequence joins TRBV5-1 and TRBJ2-3; 8 bases are a match to TRBD2. This CDR3 is 14 amino acids long. Looked up from germline, CDR1 is SGHRS and CDR2 is YFSETQ. V lost 4 bases to trimming and J lost 4 bases; unmatched junction nucleotides: 5. In nucleotides, the CDR3 is TGCGCCAGCAGCCCGGGGGGGCCCCCAGATACGCAGTATTTT. This translates into CASSPGGPPDTQYF.

The rearrangement joins TRBV7-2 to TRBJ2-1; D possibly matches TRBD1 or TRBD2 (6 bases each). V lost 1 base to trimming and J lost 1 base, with 8 bases between them. There are 15 residues in the CDR3. In germline, CDR1 is SGHTA, CDR2 FQGNSA. The CDR3 nucleotides are TGTGCCAGCAGCTTAGGAGGGGGGTCCTACAATGAGCAGTTCTTC. Protein sequence: CASSLGGGSYNEQFF.

This chain connects TRBV2 to TRBJ1-1; 9 positions match TRBD1. Germline trimming cut 6 bases from V and 4 bases from J; bases unmatched to any gene: 12. Germline V lookup: CDR1 SNHLY, CDR2 FYNNEI. This CDR3 spans 16 amino acids. CDR3: CASRGITGTGLTEAFF. The CDR3, as DNA: TGTGCCAGCAGGGGGATTACCGGGACAGGGCTCACTGAAGCTTTCTTT. Based on the CDR3 plus reference TRBV2 and TRBJ1-1, the full variable domain is EPEVTQTPSHQVTQMGQEVILRCVPISNHLYFYWYRQILGQKVEFLVSFYNNEISEKSEIFDDQFSVERPDGSNFTLKIRSTKLEDSAMYFCASRGITGTGLTEAFFGQGTRLTVV.

The chain is built from TRBV5-4 and TRBJ1-5; possibly TRBD1 for D (6 bases). V gave up 1 base and J gave up 3 bases, with 8 bases separating them. Looked up from germline, CDR1 is SGHNT and CDR2 is YYREEE (reference sequence). This CDR3 has 14 residues. This chain's CDR3 is CASSLQGFNQPQHF. CDR3 sequence (DNA): TGTGCCAGCAGCTTGCAGGGGTTCAATCAGCCCCAGCATTTT.

The chain has TRBV5-8 and TRBJ1-3; 8 bases map to TRBD1. Germline CDR1 and CDR2: SGHTS and YDEGEE. Trimming cost V 3 bases and J 1 base; bases outside gene matches: 0. This CDR3 contains 14 residues. The CDR3 reads CASSWTGSGNTIYF. DNA of the CDR3: TGTGCCAGCAGCTGGACAGGGTCTGGAAACACCATATATTTT.